This TCR beta chain was found in a study of blood T cell repertoires in COVID-19. Sequencing was performed with immunoSEQ multiplex PCR; in TCRdb, only in-frame clones are kept and a portion is missing. The sample yields around 50,000 clones, approximately 90% seen once. The clonotype originates from a woman of 80 years or more with COVID-19, enrolled during active disease. Sequenced: peripheral blood.

The CDR3: CASSPGLAGGETQYF. The DNA for the CDR3 is TGTGCCAGCAGCCCCGGACTAGCGGGGGGTGAGACCCAGTACTTC. This chain joins TRBV7-9 and TRBJ2-5; 14 nucleotides agree with TRBD2. V lost 5 bases and J lost 5; bases outside the gene matches: 4. The V gene's germline CDR1 is SEHNR and CDR2 FQNEAQ (reference sequence). This CDR3 is built from 15 residues.